The 7 T cell receptor beta chains listed next were all sequenced from one sample in a study of CD4 and CD8 cells across lung adenocarcinoma regions (dated by TCRdb to about 2018). The library was made by PCR. Reads for this sample came from a HiSeq X Ten. The public reads were run again by TCRdb, first through fastp at Q25 and then through MiXCR, and only productive beta chains were kept. One record per CDR3 amino acid sequence lists the most common genes and DNA. A total of approximately 4,200 distinct CDR3 sequences appear in this sample, 45% to 60% of them only once. Approximately 16% of the sample is taken by the ten largest. The sequencing sample was made of CD4+ T cells from the center of a lung tumor. The cell subset or site label, as the study defines it: tumor center region. Receptors were obtained from a female donor with lung adenocarcinoma. The CD4 and CD8 labels of this study may be unreliable.

This rearrangement joins TRBV11-2 to TRBJ2-1; a possible D gene is TRBD2 (6 bases). This CDR3 contains 14 residues. Trimming left V 1 base short and J 9 bases short, with 13 bases between. Germline lookup yields CDR1 SGHAT and CDR2 FQNNGV. The CDR3 loop reads CASSLGRGLGEQFF. In DNA, the CDR3 is TGTGCCAGCAGCTTAGGAAGGGGACTGGGTGAGCAGTTCTTC.

By sample fraction, this clonotype is medium-sized. V is TRBV27 and J is TRBJ2-1; 10 bases are a match to TRBD2. The trim removed 8 bases at V and 7 bases at J, leaving 14 bases unmatched. This CDR3 has 16 residues. Germline lookup yields CDR1 MNHEY and CDR2 SMNVEV (reference sequence). Here the CDR3 reads CASSEMGVAGGNEQFF. The CDR3 nucleotides read TGTGCCAGCTCCGAGATGGGGGTAGCGGGAGGAAATGAGCAGTTCTTC.

The chain is built from TRBV4-1 and TRBJ2-5; D remains ambiguous. The germline V gene has CDR1 MGHRA and CDR2 YSYEKL. The CDR3 has 16 residues. The V end was cut by 4 bases, the J end by 0 bases, with 15 bases between. Here the CDR3 reads CASSRRSGRDQETQYF. Here the CDR3 DNA reads TGCGCCAGCAGCCGACGCTCCGGCCGTGACCAAGAGACCCAGTACTTC.

The chain combines TRBV7-2 with TRBJ2-4; the D gene is possibly TRBD1 (5 bases). The DNA matches TRBJ2-3 better at its end, which makes the J call doubtful. Germline loops: CDR1 SGHTA, CDR2 FQGNSA. The CDR3 length is 16 residues. The CDR3 here is CASSLLGRDAKNTQYF. The CDR3 nucleotides are TGTGCCAGCAGCTTATTGGGGCGAGACGCCAAAAACACTCAGTATTTT.

V usage is TRBV10-2 and J usage is TRBJ2-3; 7 nucleotides agree with TRBD2. Germline V gives CDR1 WSHSY, CDR2 SAAADI. The CDR3 is 12 amino acids. The chain's CDR3 is CAGLGGKDTQYF. CDR3 nucleotide sequence: TGCGCGGGGCTGGGAGGGAAAGACACGCAGTATTTT.

Judged by abundance, this clonotype is medium-sized. The J gene is TRBJ2-1, the V gene TRBV28, with D perhaps TRBD2 (6 bases). The germline V and J ends were trimmed by 7 bases and 8 bases, with 21 bases remaining between them. Germline CDR1 reads MDHEN; CDR2 reads SYDVKM. The CDR3 sequence is 15 residues long. The CDR3 spells CASTLRWEVGDEQFF. The CDR3 nucleotides are TGTGCCAGCACCCTAAGGTGGGAGGTTGGTGATGAGCAGTTCTTC.

The table lists this clonotype with a few counts. The DNA of the CDR3 is TGCGCCAGCAGCCAAGATCTCGGGGACGAGTGGCCCCAGCATTTT. It yields the protein CASSQDLGDEWPQHF. The V gene is TRBV4-3, the J gene TRBJ1-5; possible D gene TRBD1, 5 bases. Germline V gives CDR1 LGHNA, CDR2 YSLEER. V lost 0 bases and J 9 bases, leaving 15 bases between the germline ends. This CDR3 is 15 amino acids long.